The clone carrying this T cell receptor beta chain occurred a few times. Its specificity is unknown. The sample comes from a study of regulatory T cells in long-lasting Graves disease. Construction of the TCR beta libraries employed iRepertoire HTBI primers in conjunction with Arm-PCR of CDR3 regions. TCRdb redid the calling of the multiplex PCR reads with MiXCR, one entry per CDR3 protein. The sample contains 500,000 to 700,000 distinct CDR3 sequences, around 32% of which appear only once. Germline loops: CDR1 MNHEY, CDR2 SMNVEV (reference sequence). Trimming shortened V by 6 bases and J by 6 bases, and 9 bases separated the two germline ends. The CDR3 covers 12 residues. Findings and caveats of the study: Among samples with persistent disease, TRBV28, TRBJ1-2 and TRBJ2-5 were favored. A greater number of public clonotypes (about 3,000) was shared by persistent patients than by new patients (approximately 880).

Noted time point: persistent/refractory GD, antithyroid drugs over 5 years with positive TRAb. Following extraction of RNA from PBMCs, that RNA was used to make the TCR library. Specimen: peripheral blood mononuclear cells (PBMCs), collected when the disease was refractory, from a patient treated with antithyroid drugs. The sequence derives from a female donor with Graves disease. This chain uses TRBV27 with TRBJ1-5; the D is unclear. The CDR3 DNA is TGTGCCAGCAGGAGGGCGGGTCAGCCCCAGCATTTT. It translates to CASRRAGQPQHF.